The present entry profiles one T cell receptor (beta chain) with its context. Its antigen remains unknown. Both about-4-week and about-12-week second-dose recipients were combined. Germline V lookup: CDR1 SGHRS, CDR2 YFSETQ. The length of the CDR3 is 18 residues. With V trimmed by 1 base and J by 3 bases, 14 bases remained unmatched. The data were obtained in a study of T cell responses to AZD1222 COVID-19 vaccine. Study results and caveats: There were mostly white British donors and more females than males, and clonal diversity was possibly underestimated. Recipients of two AZD1222 doses showed rising Spike-specific TCR breadth and depth. At study baseline, merely over 5 AZD1222 recipients were seropositive.

The table came from immunoSEQ multiplex PCR; TCRdb's copy has only in-frame clones and leaves some out. The repertoire has 140,000 to 150,000 clones, around 83% of them found once; the top ten carry 5.1%. This clonotype was sampled from an adult who received the AZD1222 COVID-19 vaccine. The specimen was peripheral blood, collected 28 days after the second AZD1222 dose. V usage is TRBV5-1 and J usage is TRBJ2-5, with 8 bases lining up with TRBD2. This CDR3 reads CASSLLSAGGRGEETQYF. CDR3 DNA sequence: TGCGCCAGCAGCTTGCTGTCCGCGGGAGGCAGAGGCGAAGAGACCCAGTACTTC.